The 18 T cell receptor beta chains below come from one sample, sequenced in a study of T cells in narcolepsy. Method: immunoSEQ multiplex PCR; TCRdb's copy keeps in-frame clones and lacks some. The sample has around 30,000 clones, 79% seen once. Sequencing input: memory (CD45RA-) CD4+ T cells from blood. These receptors were taken from a human donor in good health.

This clone was observed a few times. The chain joins TRBV5-1 to TRBJ2-7, with TRBD2 as a possible D gene (6 bases). The CDR3 is 17 amino acids. Between the trimmed V and J ends, which lost 0 bases and 6 bases, there was a span of 22 bases. Germline V lookup: CDR1 SGHRS, CDR2 YFSETQ. CDR3 amino acids: CASSLGHRDSRSGEQYF. The CDR3 nucleotides read TGCGCCAGCAGCTTGGGCCACCGGGACTCACGGTCCGGCGAGCAGTACTTC. Supplemented by reference TRBV5-1 and TRBJ2-7, the full variable domain reads KAGVTQTPRYLIKTRGQQVTLSCSPISGHRSVSWYQQTPGQGLQFLFEYFSETQRNKGNFPGRFSGRQFSNSRSEMNVSTLELGDSALYLCASSLGHRDSRSGEQYFGPGTRLTVT.

The chain joins TRBV7-2 to TRBJ1-6, with D possibly TRBD1 on 5 matching bases. This CDR3 comprises 13 residues. In germline, CDR1 is SGHTA, CDR2 FQGNSA. Trimming took off 0 bases at V and 11 bases at J, with 8 bases between the two ends. The CDR3 protein is CASSLAMGAPLHF. The CDR3 nucleotides read TGTGCCAGCAGCTTAGCGATGGGGGCACCCCTCCACTTT.

This chain links TRBV2 with TRBJ2-4, with 11 bases lining up with TRBD1. V shed 4 bases and J 6 bases; nucleotides not matched to a gene: 2. Germline V gene sequence: CDR1 SNHLY, CDR2 FYNNEI. The CDR3 runs 14 residues. The CDR3 coding sequence is TGTGCCAGCAGTGCCGGGACAGGGGGAAACATTCAGTACTTC. Protein: CASSAGTGGNIQYF. The full variable domain, completed using reference TRBV2 and TRBJ2-4, is EPEVTQTPSHQVTQMGQEVILRCVPISNHLYFYWYRQILGQKVEFLVSFYNNEISEKSEIFDDQFSVERPDGSNFTLKIRSTKLEDSAMYFCASSAGTGGNIQYFGAGTRLSVL.

The rearrangement links TRBV7-9 to TRBJ2-7, with TRBD2 matching 8 bases. Trimming removed 6 bases from V and 6 bases from J; junction bases left unmatched: 10. Germline CDR1 SEHNR, CDR2 FQNEAQ (reference sequence). CDR3 length equals 14 residues. The CDR3 sequence is CASRSGTRGFEQYF. CDR3 in DNA: TGTGCCAGCAGGTCCGGGACTAGGGGGTTCGAGCAGTACTTC.

J is TRBJ2-1 and V is TRBV19; D remains ambiguous. V dropped 5 bases and J dropped 6 bases, with 8 bases sitting between them. The CDR3 totals 12 residues. CDR1 and CDR2 (germline): LNHDA, SQIVND (reference sequence). The DNA for the CDR3 is TGTGCCAGTAGTCCTTGGGGCAATGAGCAGTTCTTC. Protein product: CASSPWGNEQFF.

The chain's CDR3 is CASGQGAVLNTEAFF. As DNA, the CDR3 is TGTGCCAGCGGACAGGGGGCCGTGTTGAACACTGAAGCTTTCTTT. The rearrangement uses TRBV6-1 and TRBJ1-1; TRBD1 matches 11 bases. Germline assignment: CDR1 MNHNS and CDR2 SASEGT. The ends lost 8 bases at V and 0 bases at J; junction bases unmatched: 5. The CDR3 totals 15 residues.

The rearrangement joins TRBV18 to TRBJ2-2, with TRBD1 matching 7 bases. Looked up from germline, CDR1 is KGHSH and CDR2 is LQKENI. This CDR3 region has 15 residues. The V segment lost 4 bases and the J segment 0 bases; nucleotides outside the gene matches: 2. The CDR3 DNA reads as TGTGCCAGCTCACAGGGACAGTCGAACACCGGGGAGCTGTTTTTT. Its translation is CASSQGQSNTGELFF.

J is TRBJ2-5 and V is TRBV11-3; TRBD1 matches at 9 bases. Trimming cost V 2 bases and J 3 bases; bases outside gene matches: 7. Per the germline V gene, CDR1 is SGHNT and CDR2 is YENEEA. The CDR3 sequence is 16 residues long. The CDR3 spells CASSLTDRGKEETQYF. The CDR3 nucleotides read TGTGCCAGCAGCTTAACAGACAGGGGGAAGGAAGAGACCCAGTACTTC.

The rearrangement links TRBV6-6 to TRBJ2-3; weak D call: TRBD1 (6 bases). The CDR3 contains 15 residues. Trimming left V 8 bases short and J 4 bases short, with 19 bases between. In germline, CDR1 is MNHNY, CDR2 SVGAGI (reference sequence). The CDR3: CASELTGPAADTQYF. The CDR3 region has the DNA TGTGCCAGCGAGCTGACAGGACCGGCGGCAGATACGCAGTATTTT.

The chain recombines TRBV11-3 with TRBJ2-3; D is possibly TRBD2 (5 bases). Trimming left V 5 bases short and J 3 bases short, with 15 bases between. Germline loops: CDR1 SGHNT, CDR2 YENEEA. This CDR3 has 15 residues. Here the CDR3 DNA reads TGTGCCAGCAGCCTTAGAACGTCGGGGACAGATACGCAGTATTTT. Translating it yields CASSLRTSGTDTQYF.

V is TRBV5-6 and J is TRBJ1-1; D gene unclear. The germline V gene encodes CDR1 SGHDT and CDR2 YYEEEE. This CDR3 comprises 14 residues. Trimming took 0 bases from V and 1 from J, leaving 7 bases between them. CDR3 coding DNA: TGTGCCAGCAGCTTGGCTCTTCAGAACACTGAAGCTTTCTTT. Translated, it gives CASSLALQNTEAFF.

The chain employs TRBV5-4 and TRBJ2-3; 9 positions match TRBD2. After removal of 4 bases from V and 5 bases from J, the junction contained 11 bases not matched to a gene. This CDR3 has 16 amino acids. Germline lookup yields CDR1 SGHNT and CDR2 YYREEE (reference sequence). The CDR3 sequence: CASSDAGTSFVDTQYF. The CDR3 coding sequence is TGTGCCAGCAGCGACGCCGGGACTAGCTTTGTAGATACGCAGTATTTT.

V and J are TRBV7-8 and TRBJ2-5; tentative D call: TRBD2 (8 bases). The CDR3 consists of 16 residues. V gave up 6 bases and J gave up 1 base, with 18 bases separating them. From germline, CDR1 is SGHVS and CDR2 FQNEAQ. The CDR3 bases are TGTGCCAGCAGAACAAAGCGGGGGACAGTCCAAGAGACCCAGTACTTC. Amino acid sequence: CASRTKRGTVQETQYF.

This chain joins TRBV5-1 and TRBJ1-6; D gene uncertain. From germline, CDR1 is SGHRS and CDR2 YFSETQ. This CDR3 contains 12 residues. V was cut by 4 bases and J by 5 bases, with 4 bases left in between. The CDR3 DNA sequence: TGCGCCAGCAGCACTAATAATTCACCCCTCCACTTT. Translated: CASSTNNSPLHF.

The V and J genes are TRBV5-1 and TRBJ2-1, with D possibly matching TRBD1 (6 bases). Germline V lookup: CDR1 SGHRS, CDR2 YFSETQ. The CDR3 has 12 amino acids. The ends were cut back, 4 bases at V and 9 bases at J, with 11 bases in the middle. CDR3 in DNA: TGCGCCAGCAGCGTATCACAGGGTGAGCAGTTCTTC. Encoded protein: CASSVSQGEQFF. Filled out from reference TRBV5-1 and TRBJ2-1, the complete variable domain reads KAGVTQTPRYLIKTRGQQVTLSCSPISGHRSVSWYQQTPGQGLQFLFEYFSETQRNKGNFPGRFSGRQFSNSRSEMNVSTLELGDSALYLCASSVSQGEQFFGPGTRLTVL.

The CDR3 region is CASSSSGGFNEKLFF. Here the CDR3 DNA reads TGTGCCAGCAGCTCTTCGGGGGGCTTTAATGAAAAACTGTTTTTT. This chain links TRBV5-6 with TRBJ1-4, with D perhaps matching TRBD1 (6 bases). The V and J ends lost 3 bases and 4 bases respectively, with 13 bases between them. Germline V lookup: CDR1 SGHDT, CDR2 YYEEEE. CDR3 length: 15 amino acids.

The chain joins TRBV19 to TRBJ2-7; D remains unclear. With 5 bases removed from V and 3 bases from J, the gap between germline ends came to 17 bases. The CDR3 runs to 15 residues. Germline CDR1 LNHDA, CDR2 SQIVND (reference sequence). The CDR3 loop reads CASSQPGGVHYEQYF. Here the CDR3 DNA reads TGTGCCAGTAGTCAGCCAGGTGGAGTGCACTACGAGCAGTACTTC.

The chain couples TRBV19 to TRBJ1-2, with D hard to call. The V gene's germline CDR1 is LNHDA and CDR2 SQIVND (reference sequence). The CDR3 loop spans 15 amino acids. The V gene lost 3 bases and the J gene lost 7 bases, with 18 bases spanning the gap. CDR3 protein: CASSIRSALSCGYTF. CDR3 nucleotides: TGTGCCAGTAGTATTCGGTCAGCGCTTTCCTGTGGCTACACCTTC.